This TCR beta chain was captured in a study of T cells after yellow fever vaccination. Overall study: Any fraction with a low cell number was prepared using SMART-Seq v4 Ultra Low Input.

Trimming left V 7 bases short and J 1 base short, with 10 bases between. The CDR3 contains 13 residues. Germline V lookup: CDR1 LNHDA, CDR2 SQIVND (reference sequence). Via MiXCR, TCRdb re-called the 5' RACE reads, giving one row per CDR3 protein. The sample includes roughly 30,000 distinct CDR3 sequences, about 10% of them seen just once. At least ten counts were recorded for this clonotype. The rearrangement joins TRBV19 to TRBJ1-1; possible D gene TRBD1, 6 bases. The starting material was PBMCs, either bulk or a sorted T-cell subset (CD4+, CD8+, memory, or dextramer-sorted; not recorded which), obtained approximately 16 days after the first yellow fever vaccination. This clonotype was obtained from a man between 18 and 29 years old who received the YFV17D yellow fever vaccine. CDR3 nucleotides: TGTGCCAGTACCACGGGGGCGAACACTGAAGCTTTCTTT. Its protein is CASTTGANTEAFF.